The subject of this entry is one T cell receptor (beta chain). What it recognizes is unknown. The data were produced by immunoSEQ multiplex PCR, yet TCRdb's version contains in-frame clones alone and is incomplete. The table records around 120,000 clones, approximately 88% of them present only once. This sample is drawn from a study of T cell responses to AZD1222 COVID-19 vaccine. General study points: Seropositive AZD1222 recipients at baseline numbered only 6 or 7. The CD4 TCRs associated with vaccination extended across spike and predominated at 160-218 and 743-854.

CDR3 length equals 13 residues. Germline values: CDR1 LGHNA, CDR2 YNFKEQ. The V and J ends lost 4 bases and 5 bases respectively, with 12 bases between them. Sequencing was performed on peripheral blood, taken on day 0 of AZD1222 vaccination. This sequence originates from an adult in good health. V gene TRBV4-2 combines with J gene TRBJ2-7; no firm D call. The CDR3 DNA is TGTGCCAGCAGCCCCGCGTTTTTGGACGAGCAGTACTTC. Translating it yields CASSPAFLDEQYF.